The 30 T cell receptor beta chains below all came from one sample that was sequenced in a study of T cell responses to AZD1222 COVID-19 vaccine. Some clones are missing from TCRdb's copy, which holds only in-frame ones; the method was immunoSEQ multiplex PCR. The table shows 90,000 to 110,000 clones, with approximately 90% occurring only once. Material: peripheral blood, obtained on day 0 of AZD1222 vaccination. These receptors originate from an adult in good health.

The chain joins TRBV19 to TRBJ1-5; D might be TRBD1 (5 bases). Germline CDR1 reads LNHDA; CDR2 reads SQIVND (reference sequence). There are 15 residues in the CDR3. Trimming removed 6 bases at V and 5 bases at J, with 17 bases between. The CDR3 nucleotides are TGTGCCAGTAGCATCCAGGGTCCCCCGCATCAGCCCCAGCATTTT. Protein: CASSIQGPPHQPQHF.

This sequence joins TRBV11-3 and TRBJ2-5, with 7 bases that match TRBD2. The CDR3 has 16 amino acids. The trim removed 5 bases at V and 2 bases at J, leaving 11 bases unmatched. Germline CDR1 SGHNT, CDR2 YENEEA. This chain's CDR3 is CASSPGEGHGQETQYF. For the CDR3, the DNA is TGTGCCAGCAGCCCCGGGGAGGGTCACGGACAAGAGACCCAGTACTTC.

The genes are TRBV19 and TRBJ1-6; TRBD1 aligns across 8 bases. CDR3 length: 14 amino acids. V trimming: 4 bases; J trimming: 8 bases; junction bases outside the gene matches: 4. CDR1 LNHDA and CDR2 SQIVND come from the germline V gene (reference sequence). Here the CDR3 reads CASSTGQGDSPLHF. The CDR3 DNA is TGTGCCAGTAGTACTGGACAGGGAGATTCACCCCTCCACTTT.

The rearrangement links TRBV19 to TRBJ1-6; 7 positions agree with TRBD1. The V and J ends lost 4 bases and 10 bases, in that order; junction bases with no gene match: 10. The V gene's germline CDR1 is LNHDA and CDR2 SQIVND (reference sequence). The CDR3 is 15 residues long. CDR3 in amino acids: CASSTGTASGSPLHF. The CDR3 region has the DNA TGTGCCAGTAGTACAGGGACAGCCTCGGGGTCACCCCTCCACTTT.

The chain carries TRBV11-3 and TRBJ1-5; 7 nucleotides agree with TRBD1. Trimming at V came to 5 bases and at J to 3 bases, leaving 7 bases not matched to a gene. The length of the CDR3 is 15 residues. The V gene's germline CDR1 is SGHNT and CDR2 YENEEA. For the CDR3, the DNA is TGTGCCAGCAGCCGCCGGGACAGCTTCAATCAGCCCCAGCATTTT. Protein sequence: CASSRRDSFNQPQHF.

The chain couples TRBV6-6 to TRBJ2-1; perhaps TRBD1 as D (6 bases). This CDR3 region has 14 residues. From germline, CDR1 is MNHNY and CDR2 SVGAGI (reference sequence). V lost 5 bases and J lost 2, with 10 bases in between. The CDR3: CASSTGGAYNEQFF. The CDR3 region has the DNA TGTGCCAGCAGTACTGGGGGCGCCTACAATGAGCAGTTCTTC.

This chain uses TRBV9 with TRBJ2-1; no firm D call. V lost 0 bases and J lost 10, with 14 bases in between. The CDR3 is 14 amino acids. Germline V lookup: CDR1 SGDLS, CDR2 YYNGEE. The CDR3 nucleotides read TGTGCCAGCAGCGTAGGTAGTTCAATCGGAGAGCAGTTCTTC. Translated, it gives CASSVGSSIGEQFF.

The sample holds one count of this clone. The chain combines TRBV27 with TRBJ1-1; TRBD1 aligns across 9 bases. Trimming took 5 bases from V and 4 from J; bases not matched to a gene: 8. The CDR3 spans 15 residues. Per the germline V gene, CDR1 is MNHEY and CDR2 is SMNVEV (reference sequence). Here the CDR3 DNA reads TGTGCCAGCAGTACCGGGACAGGGATTGGCACTGAAGCTTTCTTT. Protein sequence: CASSTGTGIGTEAFF.

The J gene is TRBJ1-3, the V gene TRBV6-5, with D perhaps TRBD1 (5 bases). This CDR3 is 14 amino acids long. The germline V and J ends were trimmed by 2 bases and 5 bases, with 10 bases remaining between them. Germline CDR1 is MNHEY and CDR2 is SVGAGI. The CDR3 sequence is CASSYTRDRNTIYF. In DNA, the CDR3 is TGTGCCAGCAGTTACACCAGGGATAGAAACACCATATATTTT.

This clone was observed once. The CDR3 spells CASSQKGGQWNQPQHF. DNA of the CDR3: TGCGCCAGCAGCCAAAAGGGGGGACAGTGGAATCAGCCCCAGCATTTT. This rearrangement joins TRBV4-1 to TRBJ1-5; 7 bases align to TRBD1. The CDR3 spans 16 residues. Trimming took 2 bases from V and 4 from J; bases not matched to a gene: 8. Germline loops: CDR1 MGHRA, CDR2 YSYEKL.

The chain joins TRBV4-3 to TRBJ1-1; no firm D call. CDR3 length: 16 residues. Germline V CDR1 and CDR2: LGHNA, YSLEER. Trimming shortened V by 3 bases and J by 0 bases, and 14 bases separated the two germline ends. CDR3: CASSQSVWLMNTEAFF. The CDR3 nucleotides are TGCGCCAGCAGCCAGTCGGTATGGCTTATGAACACTGAAGCTTTCTTT.

This clone was seen a single time. The J gene is TRBJ2-7, the V gene TRBV27; a possible D gene is TRBD2 (5 bases). The V end was cut by 6 bases, the J end by 3 bases, with 12 bases between. The germline V gene encodes CDR1 MNHEY and CDR2 SMNVEV (reference sequence). The CDR3 totals 13 residues. Written as DNA, the CDR3 is TGTGCCAGCAGCCCCCTCCGGGACTACGAGCAGTACTTC. Amino acids: CASSPLRDYEQYF.

The rearrangement uses TRBV2 and TRBJ1-5; 7 bases align to TRBD1. Germline V gene data show CDR1 as SNHLY and CDR2 as FYNNEI. The V segment lost 5 bases and the J segment 3 bases; nucleotides outside the gene matches: 4. This CDR3 has 14 residues. The CDR3 loop is CASSLQGLNQPQHF. For the CDR3, the DNA is TGTGCCAGCAGTCTACAGGGGCTCAATCAGCCCCAGCATTTT.

This rearrangement joins TRBV5-1 to TRBJ1-2; D remains unclear. From germline, CDR1 is SGHRS and CDR2 YFSETQ. The CDR3 loop spans 13 amino acids. V was shortened by 2 bases and J by 8 bases, with 13 bases between the two germline ends. CDR3 in amino acids: CASSFKPELGYTF. The CDR3 coding sequence is TGCGCCAGCAGCTTTAAGCCCGAGTTGGGCTACACCTTC.

This chain links TRBV18 with TRBJ1-1; D may be TRBD1 (5 bases). V lost 2 bases to trimming and J lost 1 base, with 17 bases between them. This CDR3 is built from 17 residues. CDR1 is KGHSH, CDR2 LQKENI, per germline. The CDR3 region has the DNA TGTGCCAGCTCACCATCCGGCCAGGGTACGGGGAACACTGAAGCTTTCTTT. Translated: CASSPSGQGTGNTEAFF.

The gene calls are TRBV6-2 or TRBV6-3 and TRBJ2-5; either TRBD1 or TRBD2 may fit D (5 bases each). CDR3 length equals 14 residues. Germline assignment: CDR1 MNHEY and CDR2 SVGEGT. Between the trimmed V and J ends, which lost 4 bases and 5 bases, there was a span of 14 bases. The DNA of the CDR3 is TGTGCCAGCAGTTCCCTGGGGGTGGAGGAGACCCAGTACTTC. Translated: CASSSLGVEETQYF.

J is TRBJ1-5 and V is TRBV19, with D hard to call. Trimming pared 3 bases from V and 2 bases from J, leaving 11 bases between. The CDR3 is made up of 15 amino acids. Per germline, CDR1 LNHDA and CDR2 SQIVND (reference sequence). The CDR3 coding sequence is TGTGCCAGTAGTATGCTGGTGGGCGGCAATCAGCCCCAGCATTTT. Residues: CASSMLVGGNQPQHF.

J is TRBJ2-3 and V is TRBV7-9; D ambiguous. This CDR3 is 13 amino acids long. Looked up from germline, CDR1 is SEHNR and CDR2 is FQNEAQ (reference sequence). V was trimmed by 6 bases and J by 0 bases, leaving 7 bases between them. This chain's CDR3 is CASREESTDTQYF. CDR3 DNA: TGTGCCAGCAGAGAGGAGAGCACAGATACGCAGTATTTT.

The chain recombines TRBV24-1 with TRBJ2-3, with D possibly matching TRBD2 (5 bases). This CDR3 spans 13 amino acids. V was cut by 3 bases and J by 9 bases, with 12 bases left in between. CDR1 is KGHDR and CDR2 is SFDVKD in the germline V gene. This chain's CDR3 is CATSDADGGTQYF. The CDR3 coding sequence is TGTGCCACCAGTGATGCGGACGGAGGAACGCAGTATTTT.

This rearrangement joins TRBV7-8 to TRBJ2-7; D ambiguous. Deletions cut 2 bases from V and 2 bases from J, with 7 bases between. The germline V gene encodes CDR1 SGHVS and CDR2 FQNEAQ. The CDR3 is 13 residues long. The CDR3 bases are TGTGCCAGCAGCTTAAGGCAGACCTACGAGCAGTACTTC. Its translation: CASSLRQTYEQYF.

A remark on this clone: Germline is not matched at one junction end, which may reflect a read error. The chain is built from TRBV18 and TRBJ1-1, with D perhaps TRBD1 (5 bases). This CDR3 has 16 residues. Germline V gene lookup returns CDR1 KGHSH and CDR2 LQKENI. CDR3 in amino acids: CASSPRGGNGNTEAFF. The DNA of the CDR3 is TGTGCCAGCTCCCCACGCGGGGGGAACGGGAACACTGAAGCTTTCTTT.

The gene calls are TRBV5-4 and TRBJ2-5, with 11 bases that match TRBD1. V was clipped by 4 bases and J by 5 bases; unmatched bases: 13. CDR1 and CDR2 from the germline V gene are SGHNT and YYREEE (reference sequence). This CDR3 region has 17 residues. Here the CDR3 reads CASSPFPGQGGEETQYF. As DNA, the CDR3 is TGTGCCAGCAGCCCTTTCCCGGGACAGGGGGGCGAGGAGACCCAGTACTTC.

V gene TRBV3-1 (or the pseudogene TRBV3-2) combines with J gene TRBJ1-5; possibly TRBD1 for D (5 bases). Trimming took 1 base from V and 1 from J, leaving 8 bases between them. The CDR3 runs 15 residues. Germline CDR1 and CDR2: LGHDT and YNNKEL (reference sequence). The CDR3 region has the DNA TGTGCCAGCAGCCAAGCCGGGGGGAGCAATCAGCCCCAGCATTTT. Encoded protein: CASSQAGGSNQPQHF.

This chain joins TRBV5-4 and TRBJ1-3, with a possible D match to TRBD1 (5 bases). The V and J ends lost 4 bases and 0 bases respectively, with 8 bases between them. The length of the CDR3 is 14 residues. Per the germline V gene, CDR1 is SGHNT and CDR2 is YYREEE (reference sequence). The CDR3 reads CASSGASSGNTIYF. CDR3 nucleotide sequence: TGTGCCAGCAGCGGGGCCAGCTCTGGAAACACCATATATTTT.

CDR3 in amino acids: CASSSPPSGRMNTEAFF. CDR3 nucleotide sequence: TGTGCCAGCAGCTCTCCCCCTTCGGGACGGATGAACACTGAAGCTTTCTTT. The chain uses TRBV5-6 and TRBJ1-1, with TRBD1 as a possible D gene (5 bases). V gave up 3 bases and J gave up 0 bases, with 18 bases separating them. The CDR3 is 17 residues long. The V gene's germline CDR1 is SGHDT and CDR2 YYEEEE.

The sample holds one count of this clone. The chain joins TRBV19 to TRBJ2-6, with D uncertain. V was trimmed by 5 bases and J by 0 bases, leaving 5 bases between them. The CDR3 loop spans 14 amino acids. Germline CDR1 LNHDA, CDR2 SQIVND (reference sequence). CDR3 protein: CASSSHSGANVLTF. CDR3 in DNA: TGTGCCAGTAGTTCTCACTCTGGGGCCAACGTCCTGACTTTC.

This clone was recorded once. The chain links TRBV19 to TRBJ1-3; 7 bases align to TRBD1. From germline, CDR1 is LNHDA and CDR2 SQIVND (reference sequence). V was pared by 1 base and J by 7 bases, with 4 bases of the junction left unmatched. The CDR3 covers 14 residues. In nucleotides, the CDR3 is TGTGCCAGTAGTATAGGCGAGGGGGCGAACACCATATATTTT. This translates into CASSIGEGANTIYF.

A single count supports this clone. This chain connects TRBV30 to TRBJ1-4; 7 bases align to TRBD1. CDR3 length equals 14 residues. V lost 3 bases to trimming and J lost 6 bases; unmatched junction nucleotides: 7. The germline V gene has CDR1 GTSNPN and CDR2 SVGIG (reference sequence). CDR3 in DNA: TGTGCCTGGAGCCAACTCCAGGGGGATGAAAAACTGTTTTTT. Protein product: CAWSQLQGDEKLFF.

This clone was seen just once. The V gene is TRBV9, the J gene TRBJ2-5; 11 positions agree with TRBD2. Germline V gene sequence: CDR1 SGDLS, CDR2 YYNGEE. After removal of 0 bases from V and 5 bases from J, the junction contained 6 bases not matched to a gene. This CDR3 contains 16 residues. The CDR3 spells CASSVDPSGRSETQYF. DNA of the CDR3: TGTGCCAGCAGCGTAGACCCTAGCGGGAGGTCGGAGACCCAGTACTTC.

The rearrangement links TRBV30 to TRBJ2-6; D not resolved. CDR1 GTSNPN and CDR2 SVGIG come from the germline V gene (reference sequence). This CDR3 region has 12 residues. Trimming stripped 2 bases from V and 4 bases from J, with 3 bases between. The CDR3 sequence is CAWSPGANVLTF. The DNA of the CDR3 is TGTGCCTGGAGTCCCGGGGCCAACGTCCTGACTTTC.